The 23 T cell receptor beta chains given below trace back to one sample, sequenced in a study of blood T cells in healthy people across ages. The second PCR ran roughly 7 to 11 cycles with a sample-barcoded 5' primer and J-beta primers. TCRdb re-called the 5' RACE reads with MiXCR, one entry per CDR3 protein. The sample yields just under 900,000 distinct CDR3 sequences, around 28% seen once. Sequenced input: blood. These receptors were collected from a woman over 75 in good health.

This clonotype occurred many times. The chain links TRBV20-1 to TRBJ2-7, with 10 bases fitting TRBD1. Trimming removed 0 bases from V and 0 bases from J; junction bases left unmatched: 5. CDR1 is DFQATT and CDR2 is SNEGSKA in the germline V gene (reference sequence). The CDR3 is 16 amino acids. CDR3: CSAREPGQGRSYEQYF. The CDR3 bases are TGCAGTGCTAGAGAACCGGGACAGGGGCGCTCCTACGAGCAGTACTTC.

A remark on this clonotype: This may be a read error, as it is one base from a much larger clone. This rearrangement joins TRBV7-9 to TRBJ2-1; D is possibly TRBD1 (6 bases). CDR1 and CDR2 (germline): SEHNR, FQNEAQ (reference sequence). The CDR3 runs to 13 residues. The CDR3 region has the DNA TGTGCCAGCAGCTTTACAGGGATCAATGGGCAGTTCTTC. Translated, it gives CASSFTGINGQFF.

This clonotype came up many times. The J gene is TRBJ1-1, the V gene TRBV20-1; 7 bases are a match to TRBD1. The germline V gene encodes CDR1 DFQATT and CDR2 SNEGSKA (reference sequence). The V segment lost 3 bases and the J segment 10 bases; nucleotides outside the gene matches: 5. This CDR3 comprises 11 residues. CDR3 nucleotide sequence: TGCAGTGCTAGGTCGGACAGGAGAGCTTTCTTT. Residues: CSARSDRRAFF.

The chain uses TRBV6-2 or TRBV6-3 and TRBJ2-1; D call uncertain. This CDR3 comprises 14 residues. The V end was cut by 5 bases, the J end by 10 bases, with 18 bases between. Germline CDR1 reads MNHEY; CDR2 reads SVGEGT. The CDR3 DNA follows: TGTGCCAGCAGTCACGGCGGTTTGGGGAACGAGCAGTTCTTC. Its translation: CASSHGGLGNEQFF.

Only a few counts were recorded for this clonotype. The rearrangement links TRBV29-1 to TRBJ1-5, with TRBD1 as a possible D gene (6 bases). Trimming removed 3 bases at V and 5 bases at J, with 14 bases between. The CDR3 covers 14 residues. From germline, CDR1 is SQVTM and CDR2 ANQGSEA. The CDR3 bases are TGCAGCGTTGACCCGGGACAACAGCATCAGCCCCAGCATTTT. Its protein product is CSVDPGQQHQPQHF.

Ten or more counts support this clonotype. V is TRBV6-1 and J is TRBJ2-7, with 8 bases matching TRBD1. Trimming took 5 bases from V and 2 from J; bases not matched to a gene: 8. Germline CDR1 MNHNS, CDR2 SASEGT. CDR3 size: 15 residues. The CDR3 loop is CASSSDRDMTYEQYF. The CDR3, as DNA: TGTGCCAGCAGTTCGGACAGGGACATGACCTACGAGCAGTACTTC.

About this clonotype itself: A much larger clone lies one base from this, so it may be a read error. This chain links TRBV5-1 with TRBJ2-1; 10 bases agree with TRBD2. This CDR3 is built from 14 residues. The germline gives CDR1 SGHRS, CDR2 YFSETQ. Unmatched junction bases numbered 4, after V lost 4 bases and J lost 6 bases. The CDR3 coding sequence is TGCGCCAGCAGCATGAGCGGGGGGGCCAATGAGCAGTTCTTC. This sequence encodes CASSMSGGANEQFF.

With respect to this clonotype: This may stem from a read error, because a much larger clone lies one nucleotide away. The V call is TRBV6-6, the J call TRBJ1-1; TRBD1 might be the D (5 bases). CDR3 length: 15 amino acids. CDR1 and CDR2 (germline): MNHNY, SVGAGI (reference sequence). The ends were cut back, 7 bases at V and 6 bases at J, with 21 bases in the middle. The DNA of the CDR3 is TGTGCCAGCAAAATAGACCTCCGAGACAGAGCTGAAGCTTTCTTT. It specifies CASKIDLRDRAEAFF.

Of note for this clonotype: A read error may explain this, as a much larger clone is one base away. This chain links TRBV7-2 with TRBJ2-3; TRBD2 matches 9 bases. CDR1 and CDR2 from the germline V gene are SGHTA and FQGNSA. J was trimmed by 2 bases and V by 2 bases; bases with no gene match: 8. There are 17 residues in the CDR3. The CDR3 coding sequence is TGTACCAGCAGCTTAAGGGCCAGCGGGGGGACCACAGATACGCAGTATTTT. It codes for CTSSLRASGGTTDTQYF. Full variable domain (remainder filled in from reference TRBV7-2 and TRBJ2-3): GAGVSQSPSNKVTEKGKDVELRCDPISGHTALYWYRQSLGQGLEFLIYFQGNSAPDKSGLPSDRFSAERTGGSVSTLTIQRTQQEDSAVYLCTSSLRASGGTTDTQYFGPGTRLTVL.

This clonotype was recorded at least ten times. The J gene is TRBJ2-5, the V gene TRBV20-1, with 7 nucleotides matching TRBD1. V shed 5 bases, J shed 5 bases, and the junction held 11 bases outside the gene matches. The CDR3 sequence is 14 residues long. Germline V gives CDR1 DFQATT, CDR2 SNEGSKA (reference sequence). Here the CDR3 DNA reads TGCAGTGCTCTCCCCTTCACAGGGGAGGAGACCCAGTACTTC. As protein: CSALPFTGEETQYF.

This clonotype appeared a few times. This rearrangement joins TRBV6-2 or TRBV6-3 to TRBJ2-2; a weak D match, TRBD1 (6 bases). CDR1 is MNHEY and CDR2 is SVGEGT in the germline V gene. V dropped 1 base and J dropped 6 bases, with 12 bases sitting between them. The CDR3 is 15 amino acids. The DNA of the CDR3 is TGTGCCAGCAGTTACTACAGGGCTCTTTCCGGGGAGCTGTTTTTT. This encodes CASSYYRALSGELFF.

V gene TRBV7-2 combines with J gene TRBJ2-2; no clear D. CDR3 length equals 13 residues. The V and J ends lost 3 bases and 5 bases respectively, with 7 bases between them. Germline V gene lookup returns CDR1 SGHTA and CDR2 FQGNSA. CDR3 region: CASSFQKTGELFF. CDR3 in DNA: TGTGCCAGCAGCTTCCAAAAAACCGGGGAGCTGTTTTTT. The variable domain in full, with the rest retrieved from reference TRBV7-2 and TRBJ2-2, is GAGVSQSPSNKVTEKGKDVELRCDPISGHTALYWYRQSLGQGLEFLIYFQGNSAPDKSGLPSDRFSAERTGGSVSTLTIQRTQQEDSAVYLCASSFQKTGELFFGEGSRLTVL.

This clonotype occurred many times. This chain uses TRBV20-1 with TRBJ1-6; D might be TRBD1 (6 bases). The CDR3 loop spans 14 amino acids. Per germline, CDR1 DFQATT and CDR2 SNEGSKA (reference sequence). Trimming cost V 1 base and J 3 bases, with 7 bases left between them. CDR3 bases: TGCAGTGCTAGAGTAGGGGGCTATAATTCACCCCTCCACTTT. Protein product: CSARVGGYNSPLHF.

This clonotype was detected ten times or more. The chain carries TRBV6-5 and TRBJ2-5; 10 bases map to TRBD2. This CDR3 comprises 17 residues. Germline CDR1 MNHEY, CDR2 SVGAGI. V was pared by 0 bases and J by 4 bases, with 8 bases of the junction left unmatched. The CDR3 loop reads CASSYSGSGGAAETQYF. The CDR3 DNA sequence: TGTGCCAGCAGTTACTCGGGGAGCGGGGGGGCCGCAGAGACCCAGTACTTC.

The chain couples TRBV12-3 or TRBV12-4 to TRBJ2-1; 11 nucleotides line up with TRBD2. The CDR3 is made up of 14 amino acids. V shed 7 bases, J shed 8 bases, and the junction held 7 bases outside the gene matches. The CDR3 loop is CASIIAGGAYEQFF. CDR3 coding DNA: TGTGCCAGCATCATAGCGGGGGGGGCATATGAGCAGTTCTTC.

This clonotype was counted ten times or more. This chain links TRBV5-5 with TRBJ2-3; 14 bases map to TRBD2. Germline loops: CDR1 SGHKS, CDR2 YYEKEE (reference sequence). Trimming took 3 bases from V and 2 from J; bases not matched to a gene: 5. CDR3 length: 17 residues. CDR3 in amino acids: CASSSRTSGGPTDTQYF. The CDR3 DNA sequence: TGTGCCAGCAGCTCCCGGACTAGCGGGGGGCCCACAGATACGCAGTATTTT. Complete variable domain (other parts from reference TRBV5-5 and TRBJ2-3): DAGVTQSPTHLIKTRGQQVTLRCSPISGHKSVSWYQQVLGQGPQFIFQYYEKEERGRGNFPDRFSARQFPNYSSELNVNALLLGDSALYLCASSSRTSGGPTDTQYFGPGTRLTVL.

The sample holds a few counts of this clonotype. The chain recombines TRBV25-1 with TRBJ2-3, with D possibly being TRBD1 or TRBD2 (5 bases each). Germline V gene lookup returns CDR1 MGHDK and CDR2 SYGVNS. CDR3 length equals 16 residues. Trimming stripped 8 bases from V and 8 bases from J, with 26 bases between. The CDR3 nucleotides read TGTGCCAGCTGTTCTACGGGGACGGCCTCTAGTGCTACGCAGTATTTT. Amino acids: CASCSTGTASSATQYF.

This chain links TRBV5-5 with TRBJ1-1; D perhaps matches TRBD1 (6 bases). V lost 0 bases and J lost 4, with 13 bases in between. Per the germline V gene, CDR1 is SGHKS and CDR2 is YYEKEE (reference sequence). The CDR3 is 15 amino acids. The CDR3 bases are TGTGCCAGCAGCTTGGCCGGGACACCGGGCACTGAAGCTTTCTTT. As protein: CASSLAGTPGTEAFF.

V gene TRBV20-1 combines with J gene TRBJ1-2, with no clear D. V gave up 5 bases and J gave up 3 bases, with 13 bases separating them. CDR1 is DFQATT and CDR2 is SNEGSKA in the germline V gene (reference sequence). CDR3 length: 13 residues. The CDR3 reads CSAYLTPYYGYTF. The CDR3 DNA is TGCAGTGCTTACTTGACACCGTACTATGGCTACACCTTC.

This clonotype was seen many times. The CDR3 protein is CASSQDSSTGRNEQFF. In DNA, the CDR3 is TGCGCCAGCAGCCAAGATTCGTCGACAGGGCGCAATGAGCAGTTCTTC. The rearrangement links TRBV4-3 to TRBJ2-1; 7 bases align to TRBD1. CDR3 size: 16 residues. Germline V gene data show CDR1 as LGHNA and CDR2 as YSLEER. The trim removed 0 bases at V and 6 bases at J, leaving 8 bases unmatched.

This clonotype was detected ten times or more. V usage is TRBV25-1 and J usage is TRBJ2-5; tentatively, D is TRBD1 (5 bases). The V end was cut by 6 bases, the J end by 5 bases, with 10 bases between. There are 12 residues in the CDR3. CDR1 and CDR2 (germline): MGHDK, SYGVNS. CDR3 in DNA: TGTGCCAGCAGAGGGGTCGGGGAGACCCAGTACTTC. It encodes CASRGVGETQYF.

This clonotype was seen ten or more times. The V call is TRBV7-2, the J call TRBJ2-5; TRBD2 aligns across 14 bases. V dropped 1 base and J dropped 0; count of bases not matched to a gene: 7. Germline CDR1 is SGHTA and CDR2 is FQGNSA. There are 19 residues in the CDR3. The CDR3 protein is CASSLVGGGLAGDQETQYF. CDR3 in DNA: TGTGCCAGCAGCTTAGTGGGCGGGGGACTAGCGGGGGACCAAGAGACCCAGTACTTC.

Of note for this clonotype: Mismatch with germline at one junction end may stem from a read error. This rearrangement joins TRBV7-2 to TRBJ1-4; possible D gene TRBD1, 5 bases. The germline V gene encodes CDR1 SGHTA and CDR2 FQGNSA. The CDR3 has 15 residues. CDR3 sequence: CASSQGRAVREKRFF. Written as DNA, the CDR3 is TGTGCCAGCAGCCAGGGACGGGCAGTCAGGGAAAAACGGTTTTTT.